The 25 T cell receptor beta chains below come from one sample, sequenced in a study of regulatory T cells in long-lasting Graves disease (dated by TCRdb to 2020 to 2023). Read against the paper, the sample's time point label means: newly diagnosed GD, antithyroid drugs for less than 3 months. For both TCR sequencing and RNA sequencing, RNA was extracted from PBMCs using TRIzol. Libraries were prepared through multiplex PCR. Sequencing instrument: Illumina HiSeq 4000. CDR3 regions were amplified by Arm-PCR with iRepertoire HTBI primers to construct TCR beta libraries. TCRdb ran its own pipeline on the public reads, namely fastp trimming at Q25 and MiXCR clone calling, and kept in-frame beta chains. Every CDR3 protein is listed once, alongside the most common genes and DNA of its rows. A total of fewer than 350,000 distinct CDR3 sequences appear in this sample, 15% to 20% of them only once. The ten biggest clones cover around 37% of the sample.

The sample in question was peripheral blood mononuclear cells (PBMCs), obtained at new diagnosis, from a patient treated with antithyroid drugs. Every receptor here comes from a female donor with Graves disease.

There are many counts of this clonotype. The CDR3 sequence: CAWSGFMNTEAFF. The CDR3 DNA reads as TGTGCCTGGAGTGGGTTTATGAACACTGAAGCTTTCTTT. This chain connects TRBV30 to TRBJ1-1; D not resolved. V gave up 1 base and J gave up 0 bases, with 6 bases separating them. This CDR3 is built from 13 residues. The germline V gene encodes CDR1 GTSNPN and CDR2 SVGIG (reference sequence).

Notes on this clonotype: A single base separates this from a much larger clone, so it may be a read error. This chain connects TRBV27 to TRBJ2-2; the match to TRBD2 covers 10 bases. CDR3 size: 14 residues. The junction had 4 bases not matched to a gene; V was cut back by 5 bases and J by 7 bases. CDR1 MNHEY and CDR2 SMNVEV come from the germline V gene (reference sequence). The CDR3 spells CASSVTSGIGELFF. As DNA, the CDR3 is TGTGCCAGCAGTGTTACTAGCGGGATCGGGGAGCTGTTTTTT.

J is TRBJ1-2 and V is TRBV20-1, with TRBD1 as a possible D gene (5 bases). In germline, CDR1 is DFQATT, CDR2 SNEGSKA (reference sequence). The CDR3 contains 12 residues. The ends were cut back, 5 bases at V and 2 bases at J, with 9 bases in the middle. CDR3 DNA sequence: TGCAGTGCTCTACAGGAGAACTATGGCTACACCTTC. It translates to CSALQENYGYTF.

The chain carries TRBV12-3 or TRBV12-4 and TRBJ1-5, with D unresolved. V lost 1 base, J lost 0 bases, and 7 bases lay in between. The CDR3 loop spans 15 amino acids. CDR3 amino acids: CASSLGLYSNQPQHF. The CDR3 DNA is TGTGCCAGCAGTTTAGGACTCTATAGCAATCAGCCCCAGCATTTT.

There are a few counts of this clonotype. The chain carries TRBV7-8 and TRBJ2-7; a possible D gene is TRBD2 (7 bases). The germline V and J ends were trimmed by 0 bases and 2 bases, with 17 bases remaining between them. The CDR3 extends over 17 amino acids. Germline CDR1 and CDR2: SGHVS and FQNEAQ. The CDR3: CASSLAAGAGFTYEQYF. The CDR3 nucleotides read TGTGCCAGCAGCTTAGCGGCGGGGGCAGGTTTTACCTACGAGCAGTACTTC. Complete variable domain (other parts from reference TRBV7-8 and TRBJ2-7): GAGVSQSPRYKVAKRGQDVALRCDPISGHVSLFWYQQALGQGPEFLTYFQNEAQLDKSGLPSDRFFAERPEGSVSTLKIQRTQQEDSAVYLCASSLAAGAGFTYEQYFGPGTRLTVT.

This clonotype was found many times. V usage is TRBV12-3 or TRBV12-4 and J usage is TRBJ1-6; D uncertain. The CDR3 has 18 amino acids. Between the trimmed V and J ends, which lost 6 bases and 0 bases, there was a span of 18 bases. The CDR3 here is CASRYHSALSSYNSPLHF. CDR3 in DNA: TGTGCCAGCAGATACCACAGCGCCCTAAGCTCCTATAATTCACCCCTCCACTTT.

This clonotype was recorded at least ten times. The chain joins TRBV27 to TRBJ2-7; either TRBD1 or TRBD2 may supply D (5 bases each). The V gene lost 5 bases and the J gene lost 3 bases, with 11 bases spanning the gap. CDR1 is MNHEY, CDR2 SMNVEV, per germline (reference sequence). The CDR3 has 13 amino acids. The CDR3 DNA is TGTGCCAGCAGTAGGGGACGGATCTACGAGCAGTACTTC. As protein: CASSRGRIYEQYF.

The rearrangement uses TRBV11-2 and TRBJ2-3, with TRBD2 identical over 11 bases. V was pared by 6 bases and J by 6 bases, with 11 bases of the junction left unmatched. The CDR3 extends over 16 amino acids. Germline V gene sequence: CDR1 SGHAT, CDR2 FQNNGV. The CDR3 DNA reads as TGTGCCAGCAGTCGAATAGCGGGAGGGTTTGGCGATACGCAGTATTTT. Translated: CASSRIAGGFGDTQYF. Combining the CDR3 with reference TRBV11-2 and TRBJ2-3 gives the whole variable domain EAGVAQSPRYKIIEKRQSVAFWCNPISGHATLYWYQQILGQGPKLLIQFQNNGVVDDSQLPKDRFSAERLKGVDSTLKIQPAKLEDSAVYLCASSRIAGGFGDTQYFGPGTRLTVL.

This clonotype was counted ten times or more. This rearrangement joins TRBV11-3 to TRBJ2-7, with D perhaps matching TRBD1 (5 bases). V was trimmed by 1 base and J by 0 bases, leaving 10 bases between them. The V gene's germline CDR1 is SGHNT and CDR2 YENEEA. The CDR3 has 15 amino acids. This chain's CDR3 is CASSLALGVSYEQYF. In DNA, the CDR3 is TGTGCCAGCAGCTTAGCGTTAGGGGTCTCCTACGAGCAGTACTTC.

This clonotype was observed at least ten times. The rearrangement uses TRBV7-8 and TRBJ2-1; D tentatively reads TRBD1 or TRBD2 (6 bases each). CDR1 is SGHVS and CDR2 is FQNEAQ in the germline V gene. V lost 2 bases, J lost 7 bases, and 18 bases lay in between. The CDR3 contains 16 residues. CDR3 in DNA: TGTGCCAGCAGCTTAAGTAGGAGGGGGTCGGGGAATGAGCAGTTCTTC. This codes for CASSLSRRGSGNEQFF.

There are many counts of this clonotype. CDR3 loop: CASSSRTGGEVAFPYEQYF. The CDR3, as DNA: TGTGCCAGCAGCTCCCGGACAGGGGGCGAGGTAGCATTCCCCTACGAGCAGTACTTC. This chain connects TRBV7-8 to TRBJ2-7; 11 bases fit TRBD1. After removal of 4 bases from V and 2 bases from J, the junction contained 16 bases not matched to a gene. Looked up from germline, CDR1 is SGHVS and CDR2 is FQNEAQ. The CDR3 runs to 19 residues.

The gene calls are TRBV6-2 or TRBV6-3 and TRBJ2-1, with 8 bases aligning to TRBD2. The CDR3 is 14 residues long. V lost 3 bases and J lost 5; bases outside the gene matches: 3. Germline V CDR1 and CDR2: MNHEY, SVGEGT. The CDR3 sequence is CASSYSGVDNEQFF. For the CDR3, the DNA is TGTGCCAGCAGTTATAGCGGGGTGGACAATGAGCAGTTCTTC.

This clonotype has ten or more counts. The J gene is TRBJ1-1, the V gene TRBV27; D gene ambiguous. V was clipped by 5 bases and J by 3 bases, with 13 bases between them. The CDR3 has 14 residues. Germline V CDR1 and CDR2: MNHEY, SMNVEV (reference sequence). The CDR3 protein is CASSPGWMDTEAFF. CDR3 DNA: TGTGCCAGCAGTCCCGGTTGGATGGACACTGAAGCTTTCTTT.

About this clonotype itself: One end of the junction varies from germline; a read error may be responsible. This rearrangement joins TRBV11-1 to TRBJ2-6; a possible D gene is TRBD2 (6 bases). The V gene's germline CDR1 is SGHAT and CDR2 FQDESV (reference sequence). The length of the CDR3 is 17 residues. CDR3 sequence: CASSPSWKEGRANVLAF. The DNA of the CDR3 is TGTGCCAGCAGCCCGAGTTGGAAGGAGGGACGGGCCAACGTCCTGGCTTTC.

The chain joins TRBV3-1 to TRBJ2-7, with TRBD1 matching over 10 bases. CDR3 length equals 15 residues. V dropped 2 bases and J dropped 4; count of bases not matched to a gene: 5. Per the germline V gene, CDR1 is LGHDT and CDR2 is YNNKEL (reference sequence). CDR3 in DNA: TGTGCCAGCAGCCAAAGTTCGGACAGGGGGTACGAGCAGTACTTC. Protein product: CASSQSSDRGYEQYF.

The rearrangement links TRBV3-1 to TRBJ2-7; D is ambiguous. This CDR3 region has 14 residues. From germline, CDR1 is LGHDT and CDR2 YNNKEL (reference sequence). V was pared by 0 bases and J by 6 bases, with 12 bases between. The CDR3 nucleotides read TGTGCCAGCAGCCAAGACGGGTCCCTCCGCGAGCAGTACTTC. It specifies CASSQDGSLREQYF.

On this clonotype itself: A much larger clone lies a single base off, so this may be a read error. The chain joins TRBV13 to TRBJ2-3, with D maybe TRBD1 (5 bases). Germline CDR1 and CDR2: PRHDT and FYEKMQ (reference sequence). Trimming left V 8 bases short and J 6 bases short, with 30 bases between. The CDR3 sequence is 18 residues long. CDR3 amino acids: CASPPPLQGRAVDDTQYF. CDR3 coding DNA: TGTGCCAGCCCCCCACCTCTACAAGGCAGGGCTGTTGACGATACGCAGTATTTT.

This clonotype was recorded many times. The chain couples TRBV2 to TRBJ2-7; D gene ambiguous. CDR3 length: 13 amino acids. Germline V gives CDR1 SNHLY, CDR2 FYNNEI. Trimming shortened V by 6 bases and J by 3 bases, and 12 bases separated the two germline ends. The CDR3 DNA reads TGTGCCAGCAGCCTTACCGGTAACTACGAGCAGTACTTC. The encoded protein is CASSLTGNYEQYF.

This clonotype was observed once. The chain uses TRBV29-1 and TRBJ1-4, with 8 bases that match TRBD1. V shed 5 bases, J shed 4 bases, and the junction held 3 bases outside the gene matches. Germline loops: CDR1 SQVTM, CDR2 ANQGSEA. There are 13 residues in the CDR3. CDR3 in DNA: TGCAGCGTTAAGGACAGGGATAATGAAAAACTGTTTTTT. Its translation: CSVKDRDNEKLFF.

Many counts were recorded for this clonotype. The V gene is TRBV10-2, the J gene TRBJ1-2; D unresolved. CDR1 is WSHSY, CDR2 SAAADI, per germline. This CDR3 is built from 16 residues. Trimming shortened V by 0 bases and J by 3 bases, and 14 bases separated the two germline ends. The CDR3 loop reads CASSESIIPGDYGYTF. CDR3 DNA: TGCGCCAGCAGTGAGTCCATTATACCAGGCGACTATGGCTACACCTTC.

As concerns this clonotype: A far larger clone is one nucleotide away, so this likely arose from a read error. The CDR3 ends on some other residue instead of the conserved phenylalanine or tryptophan, so this is likely a read error. The rearrangement joins TRBV11-2 to TRBJ2-4; 7 nucleotides agree with TRBD2. Germline CDR1 reads SGHAT; CDR2 reads FQNNGV. Trimming cost V 6 bases and J 1 base; bases outside gene matches: 9. The CDR3 length is 16 residues. Written as DNA, the CDR3 is TGTGCCAGCAGTCCCGCCCGGACTAGGGCCAAAAACATTCAGTACTCC. Residues: CASSPARTRAKNIQYS.

This clonotype was observed a handful of times. The rearrangement joins TRBV9 to TRBJ2-3; 8 bases align to TRBD2. The CDR3 has 16 amino acids. Germline V gives CDR1 SGDLS, CDR2 YYNGEE. The J segment lost 9 bases and the V segment lost 0 bases, leaving 12 bases of the junction unmatched. CDR3 sequence reads: CASSVGIEGGLGTQYF. The CDR3 coding sequence is TGTGCCAGCAGCGTAGGCATCGAGGGGGGACTAGGGACGCAGTATTTT.

The table lists this clonotype with a few counts. The chain employs TRBV2 and TRBJ2-4; D could derive from TRBD1 or TRBD2 (6 bases each). Trimming removed 2 bases from V and 0 bases from J, with 11 bases in between. The CDR3 spans 16 residues. The germline V gene has CDR1 SNHLY and CDR2 FYNNEI. The CDR3 DNA reads TGTGCCAGCAGTGAAAGAGGGGGACTAGCCAAAAACATTCAGTACTTC. Encoded protein: CASSERGGLAKNIQYF.

Written as DNA, the CDR3 is TGTGCCAGCAGCTTAGATCAGGTTAGCGGCAATGAGCAGTTCTTC. Translating it yields CASSLDQVSGNEQFF. The chain couples TRBV11-2 to TRBJ2-1; D is perhaps TRBD2 (6 bases). The V gene's germline CDR1 is SGHAT and CDR2 FQNNGV. The CDR3 is 15 residues long. With 0 bases removed from V and 6 bases from J, the gap between germline ends came to 12 bases.

The J gene is TRBJ2-7, the V gene TRBV18; D remains ambiguous. Germline V gene sequence: CDR1 KGHSH, CDR2 LQKENI. Trimming left V 5 bases short and J 5 bases short, with 13 bases between. This CDR3 region has 13 residues. The CDR3 nucleotides read TGTGCCAGCTCAACCGGAGACTGGGACGAGCAGTACTTC. This sequence encodes CASSTGDWDEQYF. Drawing the rest from reference TRBV18 and TRBJ2-7, the complete variable domain is NAGVMQNPRHLVRRRGQEARLRCSPMKGHSHVYWYRQLPEEGLKFMVYLQKENIIDESGMPKERFSAEFPKEGPSILRIQQVVRGDSAAYFCASSTGDWDEQYFGPGTRLTVT.